Below, 10 T cell receptor beta chains from the same sample are listed, as sequenced in a study of blood T cell repertoires in COVID-19. TCRdb keeps only in-frame clones here, not all; method: immunoSEQ multiplex PCR. The sample lists about 210,000 clones; around 84% were seen once. The sequenced sample was peripheral blood. The receptors derive from an elderly woman with COVID-19, enrolled during active disease.

For the CDR3, the DNA is TGTGCCAGCAGCGTAGCTACGGGGCTAGCGGGGGGTTATGAGCAGTTCTTC. This codes for CASSVATGLAGGYEQFF. The genes are TRBV9 and TRBJ2-1; 11 nucleotides line up with TRBD2. In germline, CDR1 is SGDLS, CDR2 YYNGEE. The CDR3 has 17 residues. V lost 0 bases to trimming and J lost 8 bases; unmatched junction nucleotides: 10. The whole variable domain, remainder taken from reference TRBV9 and TRBJ2-1, is DSGVTQTPKHLITATGQRVTLRCSPRSGDLSVYWYQQSLDQGLQFLIQYYNGEERAKGNILERFSAQQFPDLHSELNLSSLELGDSALYFCASSVATGLAGGYEQFFGPGTRLTVL.

To note about this clone: The same CDR3 arises from other DNA sequences in this sample as well. The chain couples TRBV3-1 (or the pseudogene TRBV3-2) to TRBJ1-5; 7 nucleotides agree with TRBD1. Germline trimming cut 1 base from V and 4 bases from J; bases unmatched to any gene: 1. Germline CDR1 LGHDT, CDR2 YNNKEL (reference sequence). There are 14 residues in the CDR3. CDR3 DNA sequence: TGTGCCAGCAGCCAAGGACAGGGAAATCAGCCCCAGCATTTT. The encoded protein is CASSQGQGNQPQHF.

In DNA, the CDR3 is TGCGCCAGCAGTATGACAGGGGGAGAGACCCAGTACTTC. Amino acid sequence: CASSMTGGETQYF. This sequence joins TRBV10-1 and TRBJ2-5; TRBD1 matches at 9 bases. J was trimmed by 4 bases and V by 5 bases; bases with no gene match: 2. CDR3 length: 13 amino acids. The germline gives CDR1 WNHNN, CDR2 SYGVQD (reference sequence).

This sequence joins TRBV3-1 (or the pseudogene TRBV3-2) and TRBJ2-5, with 7 bases lining up with TRBD2. This CDR3 has 15 amino acids. CDR1 and CDR2 from the germline V gene are LGHDT and YNNKEL (reference sequence). J gave up 5 bases and V 1 base, and 7 bases lay outside the gene matches. The CDR3 here is CASSQGFSGRETQYF. Written as DNA, the CDR3 is TGTGCCAGCAGCCAAGGATTTAGCGGGCGCGAGACCCAGTACTTC.

CDR3 sequence (DNA): TGTGCCAGTAAAAAAACAGGGGGCGCCGGCCAAACACTTGAAGCTTTCTTT. Protein sequence: CASKKTGGAGQTLEAFF. The V call is TRBV19, the J call TRBJ1-1; TRBD1 matches 9 bases. Germline CDR1 and CDR2: LNHDA and SQIVND (reference sequence). Trimming at V came to 7 bases and at J to 7 bases, leaving 19 bases not matched to a gene. This CDR3 has 17 residues.

The chain employs TRBV10-1 and TRBJ1-1; D unclear. This CDR3 comprises 14 residues. V lost 2 bases and J lost 3, with 10 bases in between. The germline gives CDR1 WNHNN, CDR2 SYGVQD (reference sequence). This CDR3 is CASSEIRRYTEAFF. CDR3 bases: TGCGCCAGCAGTGAGATCCGCAGGTACACTGAAGCTTTCTTT.

The rearrangement uses TRBV3-1 (or the pseudogene TRBV3-2) and TRBJ2-5; tentative D call: TRBD1 (6 bases). Germline V lookup: CDR1 LGHDT, CDR2 YNNKEL (reference sequence). V was clipped by 3 bases and J by 5 bases, with 13 bases between them. This CDR3 has 14 amino acids. CDR3 protein: CASSHQGSAETQYF. In nucleotides, the CDR3 is TGTGCCAGCAGCCATCAGGGGAGTGCGGAGACCCAGTACTTC.

The V call is TRBV6-5, the J call TRBJ2-3, with 9 bases aligning to TRBD2. From germline, CDR1 is MNHEY and CDR2 SVGAGI. CDR3 length equals 15 residues. The V and J ends lost 2 bases and 6 bases, in that order; junction bases with no gene match: 6. CDR3 sequence reads: CASSYVAGGPDTQYF. The CDR3 DNA reads TGTGCCAGCAGTTACGTGGCGGGGGGGCCCGATACGCAGTATTTT.

The chain uses TRBV29-1 and TRBJ1-2, with 8 positions matching TRBD1. CDR3 length: 13 amino acids. Germline CDR1 SQVTM, CDR2 ANQGSEA. J gave up 5 bases and V 7 bases, and 9 bases lay outside the gene matches. CDR3 sequence reads: CSAFGQGDYGYTF. CDR3 nucleotide sequence: TGCAGCGCCTTCGGACAGGGCGATTATGGCTACACCTTC.

The chain couples TRBV6-9 to TRBJ1-3; TRBD1 matches at 11 bases. The CDR3 spans 16 residues. Unmatched junction bases numbered 9, after V lost 8 bases and J lost 3 bases. Germline CDR1 reads MNHGY; CDR2 reads SVAAGI. CDR3 loop: CASQPRTGGHGNTIYF. In DNA, the CDR3 is TGTGCCAGCCAGCCGAGGACAGGGGGCCATGGAAACACCATATATTTT.